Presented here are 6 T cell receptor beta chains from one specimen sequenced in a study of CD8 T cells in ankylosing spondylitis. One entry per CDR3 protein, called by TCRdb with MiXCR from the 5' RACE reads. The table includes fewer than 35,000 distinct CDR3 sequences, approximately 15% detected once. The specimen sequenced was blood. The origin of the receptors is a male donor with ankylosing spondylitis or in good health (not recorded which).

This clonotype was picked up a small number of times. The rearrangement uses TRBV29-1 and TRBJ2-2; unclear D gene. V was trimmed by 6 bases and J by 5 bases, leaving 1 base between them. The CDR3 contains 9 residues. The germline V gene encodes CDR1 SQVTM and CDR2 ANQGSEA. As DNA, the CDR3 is TGCAGCGTGACCGGGGAGCTGTTTTTT. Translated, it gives CSVTGELFF.

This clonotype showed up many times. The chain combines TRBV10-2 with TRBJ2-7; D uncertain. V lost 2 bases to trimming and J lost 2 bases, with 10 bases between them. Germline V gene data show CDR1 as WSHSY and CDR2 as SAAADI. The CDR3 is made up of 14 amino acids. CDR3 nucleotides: TGCGCCAGCAGTGAGAGTGCGGATCCCTACGAGCAGTACTTC. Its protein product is CASSESADPYEQYF.

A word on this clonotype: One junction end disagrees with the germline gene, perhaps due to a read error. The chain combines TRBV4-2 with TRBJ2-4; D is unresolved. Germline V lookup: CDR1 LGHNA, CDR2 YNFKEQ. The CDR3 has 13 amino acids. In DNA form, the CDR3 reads TGTGCCAGCAGCCAAGAAGGTCGAGGCGTCTTTACGTTC. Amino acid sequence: CASSQEGRGVFTF.

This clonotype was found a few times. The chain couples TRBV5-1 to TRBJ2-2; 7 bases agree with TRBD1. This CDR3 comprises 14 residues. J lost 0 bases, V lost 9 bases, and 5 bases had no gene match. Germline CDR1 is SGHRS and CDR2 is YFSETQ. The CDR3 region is CATSGTANTGELFF. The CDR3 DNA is TGCGCCACCTCAGGGACAGCGAACACCGGGGAGCTGTTTTTT.

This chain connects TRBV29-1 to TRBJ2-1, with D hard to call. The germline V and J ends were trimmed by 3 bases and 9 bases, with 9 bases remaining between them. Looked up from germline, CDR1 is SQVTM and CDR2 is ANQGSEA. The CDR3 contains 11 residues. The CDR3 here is CSVDSVGEQFF. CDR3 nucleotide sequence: TGCAGCGTTGATTCGGTCGGTGAGCAGTTCTTC.

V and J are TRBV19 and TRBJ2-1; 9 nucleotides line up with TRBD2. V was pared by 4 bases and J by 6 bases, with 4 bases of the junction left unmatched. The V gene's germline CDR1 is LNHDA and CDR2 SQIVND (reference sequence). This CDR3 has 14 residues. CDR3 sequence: CASSTRTSVNEQFF. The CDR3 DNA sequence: TGTGCCAGTAGTACTCGGACTAGCGTCAATGAGCAGTTCTTC.